Listed here are 18 T cell receptor beta chains from one sample, sequenced in a study of shared clonotypes between healthy human individuals. Naive-designated CD8 cells lacked CD45RO, were positively enriched for CCR7, and omitted terminally differentiated effector memory CD45RA+ cells. Repertoires were generated with immunoSEQ multiplex PCR, while TCRdb's copy carries only in-frame clones and drops some. The profile shows approximately 1.9 million clones, about 94% of them singletons. The sequenced sample was naive CD8+ T cells from PBMCs. The receptors here all came from a man aged 18 to 30 in good health. Some clones in this sample may be carry-over from other donors' samples.

The gene calls are TRBV5-1 and TRBJ2-1; D is unclear. CDR1 and CDR2 (germline): SGHRS, YFSETQ. The CDR3 spans 12 residues. Trimming removed 4 bases at V and 8 bases at J, with 10 bases between. CDR3 nucleotide sequence: TGCGCCAGCAGCCCCGTGGCCGATGAGCAGTTCTTC. It yields the protein CASSPVADEQFF.

This rearrangement joins TRBV7-9 to TRBJ2-2; the match to TRBD2 covers 7 bases. CDR1 SEHNR and CDR2 FQNEAQ come from the germline V gene (reference sequence). The ends lost 5 bases at V and 4 bases at J; junction bases unmatched: 7. This CDR3 is 15 amino acids long. As DNA, the CDR3 is TGTGCCAGCAGCCCGCGGGAGTTTCTCACCGGGGAGCTGTTTTTT. Its translation: CASSPREFLTGELFF.

This sequence joins TRBV6-6 and TRBJ2-7; D remains unclear. This CDR3 has 15 amino acids. The V and J ends lost 6 bases and 3 bases respectively, with 18 bases between them. Germline loops: CDR1 MNHNY, CDR2 SVGAGI (reference sequence). The CDR3 DNA is TGTGCCAGCAGCCTCCTGGGTCTTCTAGACTACGAGCAGTACTTC. Translation: CASSLLGLLDYEQYF.

This chain uses TRBV6-1 with TRBJ1-1; 9 bases align to TRBD1. This CDR3 region has 15 residues. Germline values: CDR1 MNHNS, CDR2 SASEGT. Germline trimming cut 8 bases from V and 5 bases from J; bases unmatched to any gene: 12. The CDR3 region is CASFTGGKVYTEAFF. In DNA form, the CDR3 reads TGTGCCAGCTTTACAGGGGGCAAAGTGTATACTGAAGCTTTCTTT.

The sample holds a few counts of this clone. This chain links TRBV10-3 with TRBJ1-1; no reliable D call. V was clipped by 0 bases and J by 6 bases, with 17 bases between them. CDR1 and CDR2 (germline): ENHRY, SYGVKD. This CDR3 region has 16 residues. CDR3: CAISESTVGGSPEAFF. The DNA for the CDR3 is TGTGCCATCAGTGAGTCGACTGTTGGTGGCAGTCCTGAAGCTTTCTTT.

In this sample, this clone turned up once. The gene calls are TRBV28 and TRBJ2-7; D perhaps matches TRBD1 (6 bases). Germline V CDR1 and CDR2: MDHEN, SYDVKM. V was clipped by 3 bases and J by 1 base, with 16 bases between them. The length of the CDR3 is 16 residues. The CDR3: CASSFGGRRTSYEQYF. Here the CDR3 DNA reads TGTGCCAGCAGTTTTGGGGGCAGGAGGACGTCCTACGAGCAGTACTTC.

V usage is TRBV15 and J usage is TRBJ1-2; D unresolved. The germline CDR1 and CDR2 sequences are LNHNV and YYDKDF (reference sequence). CDR3 length equals 15 residues. Trimming removed 0 bases at V and 3 bases at J, with 11 bases between. This CDR3 is CATSRDRGPYYGYTF. In nucleotides, the CDR3 is TGTGCCACCAGCAGAGACCGAGGACCTTACTATGGCTACACCTTC.

The V call is TRBV6-4, the J call TRBJ2-1, with D possibly TRBD2 on 6 matching bases. Trimming left V 0 bases short and J 6 bases short, with 12 bases between. This CDR3 comprises 15 residues. CDR1 and CDR2 from the germline V gene are MRHNA and SNTAGT. In DNA, the CDR3 is TGTGCCAGCAGTGACTCAGGGACTCGGGGCAATGAGCAGTTCTTC. Protein sequence: CASSDSGTRGNEQFF.

In DNA, the CDR3 is TGTGCCAGCAGTGAGGCCGGGACTTTCCGCTCCTACAATGAGCAGTTCTTC. Translation: CASSEAGTFRSYNEQFF. The V and J genes are TRBV27 and TRBJ2-1, with a weak D call TRBD2 (6 bases). V lost 5 bases and J lost 0, with 17 bases in between. Germline CDR1 and CDR2: MNHEY and SMNVEV (reference sequence). The CDR3 covers 17 residues.

The chain uses TRBV9 and TRBJ2-1; TRBD2 matches at 9 bases. Per germline, CDR1 SGDLS and CDR2 YYNGEE. V shed 0 bases, J shed 8 bases, and the junction held 6 bases outside the gene matches. The length of the CDR3 is 15 residues. The CDR3 DNA follows: TGTGCCAGCAGCGTAGTGGCGGGAGGGCCTTATGAGCAGTTCTTC. Translated, it gives CASSVVAGGPYEQFF.

V usage is TRBV5-4 and J usage is TRBJ2-7, with TRBD1 matching over 10 bases. J lost 7 bases, V lost 3 bases, and 10 bases had no gene match. Germline CDR1 SGHNT, CDR2 YYREEE (reference sequence). The CDR3 covers 15 residues. CDR3 protein: CASSYRDRGLEEQYF. CDR3 sequence (DNA): TGTGCCAGCAGCTACCGGGACAGGGGTTTGGAGGAGCAGTACTTC.

Remarks on this clone: Distinct nucleotide sequences in the sample also encode this CDR3. This sequence joins TRBV5-4 and TRBJ2-5; 7 bases are shared with TRBD2. Trimming took 4 bases from V and 2 from J; bases not matched to a gene: 2. The CDR3 covers 13 residues. Germline assignment: CDR1 SGHNT and CDR2 YYREEE (reference sequence). In DNA, the CDR3 is TGTGCCAGCAGCCCGGGACTACAAGAGACCCAGTACTTC. It encodes CASSPGLQETQYF.

V gene TRBV29-1 combines with J gene TRBJ1-4, with a possible D match to TRBD1 (6 bases). The CDR3 loop spans 14 amino acids. V lost 3 bases to trimming and J lost 4 bases, with 12 bases between them. The germline V gene has CDR1 SQVTM and CDR2 ANQGSEA. CDR3 sequence reads: CSVDLGAGNEKLFF. The CDR3 region has the DNA TGCAGCGTTGACTTGGGGGCGGGTAATGAAAAACTGTTTTTT.

V is TRBV4-3 and J is TRBJ1-3, with D possibly TRBD1 on 5 matching bases. The germline V and J ends were trimmed by 1 base and 2 bases, with 12 bases remaining between them. CDR1 is LGHNA and CDR2 is YSLEER in the germline V gene. The CDR3 has 16 amino acids. The DNA of the CDR3 is TGCGCCAGCAGCCAAGGGGTGGGGCGCGCTGGAAACACCATATATTTT. The encoded protein is CASSQGVGRAGNTIYF.

The chain is built from TRBV9 and TRBJ2-1; TRBD2 might be the D (5 bases). There are 18 residues in the CDR3. CDR1 and CDR2 from the germline V gene are SGDLS and YYNGEE. The V gene lost 4 bases and the J gene lost 3 bases, with 23 bases spanning the gap. The CDR3 reads CASSPTTQFSRDYNEQFF. DNA of the CDR3: TGTGCCAGCAGCCCAACAACACAATTCTCCCGGGACTACAATGAGCAGTTCTTC.

The V gene is TRBV19, the J gene TRBJ2-1; 8 nucleotides agree with TRBD1. The CDR3 has 15 amino acids. With V trimmed by 6 bases and J by 3 bases, 7 bases remained unmatched. Germline CDR1 and CDR2: LNHDA and SQIVND (reference sequence). As DNA, the CDR3 is TGTGCCAGTAGGATGCAGGGGGCCATCTACAATGAGCAGTTCTTC. Translation: CASRMQGAIYNEQFF.

Details on this clone: The same CDR3 is also encoded by other DNA sequences in this sample. The rearrangement joins TRBV7-9 to TRBJ2-1; 8 bases fit TRBD2. Germline CDR1 SEHNR, CDR2 FQNEAQ (reference sequence). The V and J ends lost 5 bases and 0 bases, in that order; junction bases with no gene match: 6. This CDR3 spans 16 amino acids. CDR3 DNA sequence: TGTGCCAGCAGCCCGCCAAGCGGGAGCTCCTACAATGAGCAGTTCTTC. Translation: CASSPPSGSSYNEQFF.

This clone was seen a handful of times. Mismatch with germline at one junction end may stem from a read error. Other DNA sequences in this specimen translate into the identical CDR3. The chain has TRBV27 and TRBJ1-1; D is undetermined. This CDR3 region has 14 residues. Germline assignment: CDR1 MNHEY and CDR2 SMNVEV (reference sequence). The CDR3 is CASSLLSMNTEAFF. The CDR3 bases are TGTGCCAGCAGCTTATTATCGATGAACACTGAAGCTTTCTTT.